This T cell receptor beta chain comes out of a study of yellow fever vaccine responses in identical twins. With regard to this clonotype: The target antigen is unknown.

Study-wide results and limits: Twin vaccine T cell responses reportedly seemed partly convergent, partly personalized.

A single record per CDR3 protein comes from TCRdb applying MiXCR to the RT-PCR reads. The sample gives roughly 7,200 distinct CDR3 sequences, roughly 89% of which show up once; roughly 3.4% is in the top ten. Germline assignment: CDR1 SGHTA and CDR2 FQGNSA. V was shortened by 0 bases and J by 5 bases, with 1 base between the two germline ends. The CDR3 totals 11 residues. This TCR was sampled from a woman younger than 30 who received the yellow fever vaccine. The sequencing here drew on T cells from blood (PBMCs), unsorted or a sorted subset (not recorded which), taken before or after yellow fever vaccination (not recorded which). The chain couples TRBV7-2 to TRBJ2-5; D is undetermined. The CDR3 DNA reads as TGTGCCAGCAGCTTAGCGGAGACCCAGTACTTC. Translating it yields CASSLAETQYF.